The rows below give T cell receptor beta chains drawn from one sample of a study of human T cells and chemical hapten exposure. TCRdb independently ran MiXCR on the RACE reads; one entry per CDR3 protein. Of about 80,000 distinct CDR3 sequences detected, roughly 7.9% appear once; the ten largest clones hold about 1.8%. The sequenced material came from whole blood. Receptor source: a female donor in good health. Some clones in this sample may be carry-over from other donors' samples. The CDR3 runs from the conserved cysteine through the conserved F or W. A D gene is named only where the DNA matches it firmly. Expanded clones are given a class, and other clones once, few, many or no size at all.

d_gene: NA; j_gene: TRBJ2-7; abundance: many; v_gene: TRBV29-1; CDR3nt: TGCAGCGTTGCGGCAAGATCCTACGAGCAGTACTTC; CDR3aa: CSVAARSYEQYF
d_gene: TRBD1; j_gene: TRBJ1-2; abundance: NA; v_gene: TRBV2; CDR3nt: TGTGCCAGCTGGGGGTCGGGACAGGGGATCGGCTACACCTTC; CDR3aa: CASWGSGQGIGYTF
d_gene: TRBD1; j_gene: TRBJ1-1; abundance: NA; v_gene: TRBV6-5; CDR3nt: TGTGCCAGCAGTTTGGACAGGGTTTTAAACACTGAAGCTTTCTTT; CDR3aa: CASSLDRVLNTEAFF
d_gene: TRBD1; j_gene: TRBJ2-2; abundance: NA; v_gene: TRBV7-8; CDR3nt: TGTGCCAGCAGCTTACCACAGGGGGTCGGCAACACCGGGGAGCTGTTTTTT; CDR3aa: CASSLPQGVGNTGELFF
d_gene: TRBD1; j_gene: TRBJ2-1; abundance: many; v_gene: TRBV4-2; CDR3nt: TGTGCCAGCAGCCGGGCCCCGGGACAGGGGACCTATGAGCAGTTCTTC; CDR3aa: CASSRAPGQGTYEQFF
d_gene: NA; j_gene: TRBJ1-1; abundance: few; v_gene: TRBV12-3/TRBV12-4; CDR3nt: TGTGCCAGCAGCGAGACAACCAACACTGAAGCTTTCTTT; CDR3aa: CASSETTNTEAFF
d_gene: NA; j_gene: TRBJ1-1; abundance: few; v_gene: TRBV5-1; CDR3nt: TGCGCCAGCAGCTGGTTCCGGAATCAGGCTCCTATGAACACTGAAGCTTTCTTT; CDR3aa: CASSWFRNQAPMNTEAFF
d_gene: TRBD1; j_gene: TRBJ1-6; abundance: few; v_gene: TRBV4-3; CDR3nt: TGCGCCAGCAGCCAAGCGGGACAGTTTAATTCACCCCTCCACTTT; CDR3aa: CASSQAGQFNSPLHF
d_gene: TRBD1; j_gene: TRBJ1-4; abundance: few; v_gene: TRBV12-3/TRBV12-4; CDR3nt: TGTGCCAGCAGATCGGACAGGTTTAATGAAAAACTGTTTTTT; CDR3aa: CASRSDRFNEKLFF
d_gene: NA; j_gene: TRBJ1-5; abundance: few; v_gene: TRBV7-9; CDR3nt: TGTGCCAGCAGCTTAGCTGCTAGCAATCAGCCCCAGCATTTT; CDR3aa: CASSLAASNQPQHF
d_gene: NA; j_gene: TRBJ1-1; abundance: few; v_gene: TRBV6-8; CDR3nt: TGTGCCAGCACCAGACCGCAGACGGGCCGCATGAACACTGAAGCTTTCTTT; CDR3aa: CASTRPQTGRMNTEAFF
d_gene: TRBD1; j_gene: TRBJ2-2; abundance: many; v_gene: TRBV6-5; CDR3nt: TGTGCCAGCGGTCTAACCGGGACAGGGGGTCGCACCGGGGAGCTGTTTTTT; CDR3aa: CASGLTGTGGRTGELFF
d_gene: NA; j_gene: TRBJ1-1; abundance: NA; v_gene: TRBV20-1; CDR3nt: TGCAGTGCTAGTCTTGGGACTTTAGCTGAAGCTTTCTTT; CDR3aa: CSASLGTLAEAFF
d_gene: TRBD2; j_gene: TRBJ2-7; abundance: NA; v_gene: TRBV27; CDR3nt: TGTGCCAGCAGTCTAAAATTAGCGGGGGTCTACGAGCAGTACTTC; CDR3aa: CASSLKLAGVYEQYF
d_gene: NA; j_gene: TRBJ2-3; abundance: many; v_gene: TRBV5-1; CDR3nt: TGCGCCAGCAGCTTGGCATCGCTAGGAGGGGGCACAGATACGCAGTATTTT; CDR3aa: CASSLASLGGGTDTQYF
d_gene: TRBD1; j_gene: TRBJ1-2; abundance: few; v_gene: TRBV6-5; CDR3nt: TGTGCCAGCACCCGCGGGACAGGTGATGGCTACACCTTC; CDR3aa: CASTRGTGDGYTF
d_gene: TRBD2; j_gene: TRBJ2-7; abundance: many; v_gene: TRBV29-1; CDR3nt: TGCAGCGTTGCGATTAGCGGGGAGAAGCAGTACTTC; CDR3aa: CSVAISGEKQYF
d_gene: TRBD2; j_gene: TRBJ2-7; abundance: few; v_gene: TRBV6-5; CDR3nt: TGTGCCAGCAGAGCTAGCGGGGGGACCTACGAGCAGTACTTC; CDR3aa: CASRASGGTYEQYF
d_gene: NA; j_gene: TRBJ2-2; abundance: medium-sized; v_gene: TRBV6-2/TRBV6-3; CDR3nt: TGTGCCAGCAGCCCCAGGGTGGACACCGGGGAGCTGTTTTTT; CDR3aa: CASSPRVDTGELFF
d_gene: TRBD1; j_gene: TRBJ2-3; abundance: many; v_gene: TRBV19; CDR3nt: TGTGCCAGTAACCCCAGCGGGACAGGGGACACAGATACGCAGTATTTT; CDR3aa: CASNPSGTGDTDTQYF
d_gene: NA; j_gene: TRBJ1-5; abundance: few; v_gene: TRBV7-2; CDR3nt: TGTGCCAGCAGCTCAAGGTTAACAGGGCTCAGCAATCAGCCCCAGCATTTT; CDR3aa: CASSSRLTGLSNQPQHF
d_gene: NA; j_gene: TRBJ1-5; abundance: many; v_gene: TRBV6-2/TRBV6-3; CDR3nt: TGTGCCAGCACGGACACCGATCAGCCCCAGCATTTT; CDR3aa: CASTDTDQPQHF
d_gene: TRBD1; j_gene: TRBJ2-3; abundance: many; v_gene: TRBV12-3/TRBV12-4; CDR3nt: TGTGCCAGCAGTACACTGACAGGGGGCGCGGTAGATACGCAGTATTTT; CDR3aa: CASSTLTGGAVDTQYF